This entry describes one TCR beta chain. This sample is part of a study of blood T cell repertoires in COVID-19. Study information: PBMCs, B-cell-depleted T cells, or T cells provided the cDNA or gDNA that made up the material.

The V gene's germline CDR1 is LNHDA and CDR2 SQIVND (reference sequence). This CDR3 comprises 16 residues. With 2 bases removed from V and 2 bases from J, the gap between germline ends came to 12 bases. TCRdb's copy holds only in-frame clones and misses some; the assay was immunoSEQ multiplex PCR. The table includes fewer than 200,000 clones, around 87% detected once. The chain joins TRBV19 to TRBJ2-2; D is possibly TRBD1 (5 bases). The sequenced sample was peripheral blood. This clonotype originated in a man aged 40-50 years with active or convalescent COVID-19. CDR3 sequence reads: CASSIQGSVNTGELFF. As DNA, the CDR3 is TGTGCCAGTAGTATACAGGGATCGGTAAACACCGGGGAGCTGTTTTTT.